One and the same sample provided the 25 T cell receptor beta chains below, sequenced in a study of vaccination effects on CD4 cells after COVID-19 (dated by TCRdb to between 2020 and 2023). To identify antigen-specific CD4+ T cell clonotypes by their expansion, the ViraFEST assay first stimulated PBMC with viral peptide pools and then applied TCR sequencing. After more than 9 days of culture, CD4+ T cells were isolated with the EasySep CD4+ T cell isolation kit. Two doses of either the BNT162b2 or the mRNA-1273 mRNA SARS-CoV-2 vaccine were administered to participants. Which antigens these TCRs recognize remains unknown. The library came from the immunoSEQ multiplex PCR assay. Held by TCRdb, this immuneACCESS table contains in-frame sequences only and omits some clones. Under half of the omission traces to an unresolved V gene where checked; the cause of the rest is unknown. In all, the sample holds approximately 28,000 clones, and 75% to 80% of those were seen once. Around 6% of the sample belongs to the ten largest clones.

The sample in question was CD4+ T cells from PBMCs cultured with SARS-CoV-2 spike peptides, obtained after COVID-19 vaccination. This sample's cell subset or site label indicates: SARS-CoV-2 spike overlapping peptide pool stimulation. The receptors originated from a human donor who received a COVID-19 vaccine. Some clones in this sample may be carry-over from other donors' samples.

The chain combines TRBV6-6 with TRBJ1-1; D remains unclear. The V end was cut by 5 bases, the J end by 5 bases, with 18 bases between. Germline CDR1 is MNHNY and CDR2 is SVGAGI (reference sequence). The CDR3 is 15 amino acids. In DNA, the CDR3 is TGTGCCAGCAGTCCTCCGACACACCGGGGTACTGAAGCTTTCTTT. Translated, it gives CASSPPTHRGTEAFF.

The J gene is TRBJ2-7, the V gene TRBV28; 7 bases agree with TRBD1. J lost 6 bases, V lost 3 bases, and 17 bases had no gene match. Germline CDR1 reads MDHEN; CDR2 reads SYDVKM. The CDR3 has 17 amino acids. The DNA of the CDR3 is TGTGCCAGCAGTTTCCGAAAACTTCCCTTACAGGGGAGCGAGCAGTACGTC. This encodes CASSFRKLPLQGSEQYV.

The gene calls are TRBV11-3 and TRBJ2-2, with 8 bases aligning to TRBD2. V lost 0 bases and J lost 2; bases outside the gene matches: 5. This CDR3 contains 17 residues. Germline V gives CDR1 SGHNT, CDR2 YENEEA. CDR3 in amino acids: CASSLDPGLVNTGELFF. The CDR3 nucleotides are TGTGCCAGCAGCTTAGACCCGGGACTAGTTAACACCGGGGAGCTGTTTTTT.

This clone came up a few times. V gene TRBV6-5 combines with J gene TRBJ1-5; D perhaps matches TRBD1 (6 bases). This CDR3 has 14 residues. The germline V gene encodes CDR1 MNHEY and CDR2 SVGAGI. CDR3 nucleotide sequence: TGTGCTTCCTCGGACAGCGCACGTTATCAGCCCCAGCATTTT. Translation: CASSDSARYQPQHF.

The chain combines TRBV5-1 with TRBJ2-1; 8 bases fit TRBD1. The CDR3 is 16 residues long. With V trimmed by 5 bases and J by 9 bases, 16 bases remained unmatched. Germline V gene lookup returns CDR1 SGHRS and CDR2 YFSETQ. CDR3 region: CASRLWPGTGITEQFF. CDR3 DNA: TGCGCCAGCAGATTATGGCCCGGGACAGGAATAACTGAGCAGTTCTTC.

This chain uses TRBV25-1 with TRBJ1-2; TRBD1 matches 8 bases. CDR3 length equals 13 residues. The V and J ends lost 4 bases and 5 bases, in that order; junction bases with no gene match: 3. The V gene's germline CDR1 is MGHDK and CDR2 SYGVNS. CDR3 coding DNA: TGTGCCAGCAGTGCGGGACAGGTGTATGGCTACACCTTC. Amino acid sequence: CASSAGQVYGYTF.

A few counts support this clone. This chain connects TRBV28 to TRBJ2-7; D is possibly TRBD1 (6 bases). V was cut by 5 bases and J by 4 bases, with 9 bases left in between. Germline CDR1 reads MDHEN; CDR2 reads SYDVKM. There are 12 residues in the CDR3. As DNA, the CDR3 is TGTGCCAGCAGTGGGGACACTTACGAGCAGTACGTC. As protein: CASSGDTYEQYV.

This clone was seen only a few times. V usage is TRBV6-5 and J usage is TRBJ2-2; D might be TRBD1 (6 bases). Looked up from germline, CDR1 is MNHEY and CDR2 is SVGAGI. The V gene lost 4 bases and the J gene lost 4 bases, with 13 bases spanning the gap. CDR3 length equals 15 residues. CDR3 DNA: TGTGCCAGCAGTTCAACAGGGCACCTCACCGGGGAGCTGTTTTTT. Translation gives CASSSTGHLTGELFF.

The chain joins TRBV2 to TRBJ1-2; 9 bases fit TRBD1. After removal of 6 bases from V and 1 base from J, the junction contained 3 bases not matched to a gene. Germline assignment: CDR1 SNHLY and CDR2 FYNNEI. The CDR3 covers 14 residues. The CDR3 DNA reads as TGTGCCAGCAGCCGGGACAGGGATAACTATGGCTACACCTTC. This translates into CASSRDRDNYGYTF.

The chain employs TRBV10-3 and TRBJ1-2; the D gene is possibly TRBD1 (5 bases). Germline V lookup: CDR1 ENHRY, CDR2 SYGVKD. V lost 6 bases to trimming and J lost 6 bases, with 20 bases between them. This CDR3 has 15 residues. CDR3 loop: CAISAGASGVNGYTF. The CDR3 DNA sequence: TGTGCCATCAGCGCCGGGGCTTCGGGTGTGAATGGCTACACCTTC.

The gene calls are TRBV30 and TRBJ1-6, with D possibly TRBD1 on 5 matching bases. The CDR3 loop spans 19 amino acids. Germline V CDR1 and CDR2: GTSNPN, SVGIG (reference sequence). Trimming stripped 8 bases from V and 0 bases from J, with 26 bases between. In DNA, the CDR3 is TGTGCCGGGACGATAGACATTATCTCGATGAGCTCCTATAATTCACCCCTCCACTTT. Amino acids: CAGTIDIISMSSYNSPLHF.

The chain couples TRBV27 to TRBJ1-5; TRBD1 aligns across 10 bases. V shed 5 bases, J shed 7 bases, and the junction held 11 bases outside the gene matches. In germline, CDR1 is MNHEY, CDR2 SMNVEV (reference sequence). The CDR3 sequence is 16 residues long. Here the CDR3 DNA reads TGTGCCAGCAGTCCCAAAGGGACAGGGGTTTGGCAGCCCCAGCATTTT. Its protein product is CASSPKGTGVWQPQHF.

The chain has TRBV7-9 and TRBJ2-1, with D possibly being TRBD2 (6 bases). The germline V gene has CDR1 SEHNR and CDR2 FQNEAQ (reference sequence). The CDR3 length is 17 residues. The V end was cut by 3 bases, the J end by 0 bases, with 15 bases between. The CDR3 coding sequence is TGTGCCAGCAGCTTCAGGGATAGCGGAAACTCCTACAATGAGCAGTTCTTC. Encoded protein: CASSFRDSGNSYNEQFF. The variable domain in full, completed from reference TRBV7-9 and TRBJ2-1, reads DTGVSQNPRHKITKRGQNVTFRCDPISEHNRLYWYRQTLGQGPEFLTYFQNEAQLEKSRLLSDRFSAERPKGSFSTLEIQRTEQGDSAMYLCASSFRDSGNSYNEQFFGPGTRLTVL.

This clone came up a few times. V is TRBV6-6 and J is TRBJ2-5, with a tentative D call TRBD1 (6 bases). This CDR3 has 14 residues. Germline V gene sequence: CDR1 MNHNY, CDR2 SVGAGI (reference sequence). V was clipped by 5 bases and J by 4 bases, with 14 bases between them. CDR3 region: CASSAARGGETQYF. In nucleotides, the CDR3 is TGTGCCAGCAGTGCCGCCAGGGGTGGAGAGACCCAGTACTTC.

The chain is built from TRBV18 and TRBJ2-3, with D uncertain. CDR1 and CDR2 (germline): KGHSH, LQKENI. CDR3 size: 15 residues. V lost 0 bases and J lost 3, with 10 bases in between. The CDR3 coding sequence is TGTGCCAGCTCACCACCTGGTGCATTAACAGATACGCAGTATTTT. This codes for CASSPPGALTDTQYF.

J is TRBJ1-5 and V is TRBV6-4; no clear D gene. The CDR3 has 13 amino acids. V was trimmed by 3 bases and J by 3 bases, leaving 6 bases between them. Germline loops: CDR1 MRHNA, CDR2 SNTAGT. The CDR3 DNA follows: TGTGCCAGCAGTGAGGAAACCAATCAGCCCCAGCATTTT. This encodes CASSEETNQPQHF.

This clone was detected a few times. This chain joins TRBV4-1 and TRBJ2-1; TRBD1 might be the D (6 bases). The germline gives CDR1 MGHRA, CDR2 YSYEKL. Between the trimmed V and J ends, which lost 0 bases and 4 bases, there was a span of 10 bases. This CDR3 contains 15 residues. The CDR3 here is CASSQDRGGYNEQFF. CDR3 nucleotides: TGCGCCAGCAGCCAAGACAGGGGCGGATACAATGAGCAGTTCTTC.

V usage is TRBV14 and J usage is TRBJ1-2; no reliable D call. The CDR3 has 14 residues. V shed 2 bases and J shed 3 bases, with 10 bases lying between them. Germline V gene lookup returns CDR1 SGHDN and CDR2 FVKESK. Here the CDR3 reads CASSQPWKDYGYTF. The CDR3 nucleotides read TGTGCCAGCAGCCAACCCTGGAAAGACTATGGCTACACCTTC. Complete variable domain (other parts from reference TRBV14 and TRBJ1-2): EAGVTQFPSHSVIEKGQTVTLRCDPISGHDNLYWYRRVMGKEIKFLLHFVKESKQDESGMPNNRFLAERTGGTYSTLKVQPAELEDSGVYFCASSQPWKDYGYTFGSGTRLTVV.

The table lists this clone with a few counts. The chain joins TRBV30 to TRBJ2-2; 7 nucleotides align to TRBD1. The trim removed 5 bases at V and 2 bases at J, leaving 8 bases unmatched. Germline CDR1 is GTSNPN and CDR2 is SVGIG (reference sequence). The CDR3 consists of 15 residues. The CDR3, as DNA: TGTGCCTGGGCCACCGGGACAGTTAACACCGGGGAGCTGTTTTTT. It translates to CAWATGTVNTGELFF. Variable domain in full (rest from reference TRBV30 and TRBJ2-2): SQTIHQWPATLVQPVGSPLSLECTVEGTSNPNLYWYRQAAGRGLQLLFYSVGIGQISSEVPQNLSASRPQDRQFILSSKKLLLSDSGFYLCAWATGTVNTGELFFGEGSRLTVL.

This clone was seen only a few times. The chain links TRBV5-8 to TRBJ1-2; no firm D call. CDR3 length: 11 residues. Germline V gene lookup returns CDR1 SGHTS and CDR2 YDEGEE. Trimming left V 2 bases short and J 4 bases short, with 3 bases between. The CDR3 DNA sequence: TGTGCCAGCAGCTTTAGCTATGGCTACACCTTC. Its translation: CASSFSYGYTF.

Comments on this clone: Germline is not matched at one junction end, which may reflect a read error. For the CDR3, the DNA is TGTGCCAGCAGTTACTCGTCGACTAGCGGACGCATGGGCGCCAACTTC. Its protein product is CASSYSSTSGRMGANF. The chain recombines TRBV6-5 with TRBJ2-5; 9 nucleotides match TRBD2. The CDR3 runs 16 residues. Germline CDR1 and CDR2: MNHEY and SVGAGI.

The CDR3 protein is CASGPPPGTANTEAFF. CDR3 DNA sequence: TGTGCTAGTGGGCCACCACCCGGGACGGCGAACACTGAAGCTTTCTTT. This chain connects TRBV12-5 to TRBJ1-1; the D gene is possibly TRBD1 (5 bases). The CDR3 extends over 16 amino acids. The germline V gene encodes CDR1 LGHNT and CDR2 FRNRAP. V lost 6 bases to trimming and J lost 1 base, with 18 bases between them.

This chain connects TRBV30 to TRBJ2-2; D is possibly TRBD1 (6 bases). The CDR3 extends over 14 amino acids. CDR1 and CDR2 (germline): GTSNPN, SVGIG (reference sequence). V lost 5 bases, J lost 7 bases, and 17 bases lay in between. This CDR3 reads CAWGTIQGVGELFF. The CDR3 nucleotides read TGTGCCTGGGGTACCATACAGGGAGTCGGGGAGCTGTTTTTT. Supplemented by reference TRBV30 and TRBJ2-2, the full variable domain reads SQTIHQWPATLVQPVGSPLSLECTVEGTSNPNLYWYRQAAGRGLQLLFYSVGIGQISSEVPQNLSASRPQDRQFILSSKKLLLSDSGFYLCAWGTIQGVGELFFGEGSRLTVL.

In this sample, this clone turned up a few times. This chain connects TRBV20-1 to TRBJ1-2; D unclear. Germline V gene lookup returns CDR1 DFQATT and CDR2 SNEGSKA (reference sequence). Trimming shortened V by 3 bases and J by 3 bases, and 11 bases separated the two germline ends. The CDR3 length is 13 residues. CDR3 in amino acids: CSASRFPDYGYTF. As DNA, the CDR3 is TGCAGTGCTAGTCGTTTCCCGGACTATGGCTACACCTTC.

The chain has TRBV7-2 and TRBJ1-2, with D uncertain. Germline V lookup: CDR1 SGHTA, CDR2 FQGNSA. The germline V and J ends were trimmed by 3 bases and 1 base, with 15 bases remaining between them. The CDR3 totals 16 residues. CDR3 nucleotides: TGTGCCAGCAGCTTCCCGGGTTCGGGATATAACTATGGCTACACCTTC. This codes for CASSFPGSGYNYGYTF.